The 20 T cell receptor beta chains presented below share a single source sample, sequenced in a study of siplizumab effects on memory and regulatory T cells. Profiled with immunoSEQ multiplex PCR; TCRdb holds only in-frame clones, not every one. Seen here are around 97,000 clones, 85% to 95% observed once, and the top ten hold around 1.5%. The sample comprised non-Treg CD4+ T cells sorted from blood. The receptors shown here come from a human donor in good health.

The chain uses TRBV20-1 and TRBJ2-7; no reliable D call. V was pared by 6 bases and J by 3 bases, with 6 bases between. This CDR3 spans 10 amino acids. Germline V gene lookup returns CDR1 DFQATT and CDR2 SNEGSKA (reference sequence). The CDR3 loop is CSALNYEQYF. The CDR3 DNA reads as TGCAGTGCCCTAAACTACGAGCAGTACTTC.

This chain links TRBV18 with TRBJ2-2, with no clear D. Germline V CDR1 and CDR2: KGHSH, LQKENI. V lost 3 bases and J lost 10, with 15 bases in between. The CDR3 extends over 14 amino acids. The CDR3 coding sequence is TGTGCCAGCTCACCGGTACAGTTTAAGCTGGAGCTGTTTTTT. Translation: CASSPVQFKLELFF.

This rearrangement joins TRBV10-3 to TRBJ1-5; D is unresolved. Germline V gene lookup returns CDR1 ENHRY and CDR2 SYGVKD. V gave up 2 bases and J gave up 3 bases, with 8 bases separating them. The CDR3 loop spans 14 amino acids. As DNA, the CDR3 is TGTGCCATCAGTGAGCGGGGTGACAATCAGCCCCAGCATTTT. Translated, it gives CAISERGDNQPQHF.

The chain recombines TRBV7-8 with TRBJ2-7, with TRBD1 matching over 9 bases. V lost 5 bases to trimming and J lost 4 bases; unmatched junction nucleotides: 9. Germline V gene lookup returns CDR1 SGHVS and CDR2 FQNEAQ. This CDR3 comprises 15 residues. CDR3 residues: CASSPTGGAPYEQYF. Here the CDR3 DNA reads TGTGCCAGCAGCCCAACAGGGGGCGCGCCTTACGAGCAGTACTTC. The full variable domain, with the rest looked up from reference TRBV7-8 and TRBJ2-7, is GAGVSQSPRYKVAKRGQDVALRCDPISGHVSLFWYQQALGQGPEFLTYFQNEAQLDKSGLPSDRFFAERPEGSVSTLKIQRTQQEDSAVYLCASSPTGGAPYEQYFGPGTRLTVT.

V is TRBV7-8 and J is TRBJ2-7; 14 bases map to TRBD2. V lost 1 base, J lost 4 bases, and 12 bases stayed unmatched. The length of the CDR3 is 19 residues. Germline CDR1 is SGHVS and CDR2 is FQNEAQ. CDR3 nucleotide sequence: TGTGCCAGCAGCTTAGGGATAACCGGGACTAGCGGGAGAGGGTACGAGCAGTACTTC. Translation: CASSLGITGTSGRGYEQYF.

The gene calls are TRBV2 and TRBJ1-4; the D is unclear. There are 14 residues in the CDR3. The V gene's germline CDR1 is SNHLY and CDR2 FYNNEI. V was clipped by 6 bases and J by 0 bases, with 8 bases between them. CDR3 residues: CASSRMATNEKLFF. The CDR3 DNA follows: TGTGCCAGCAGCCGGATGGCAACTAATGAAAAACTGTTTTTT.

The rearrangement links TRBV5-4 to TRBJ2-5, with D unresolved. This CDR3 is 14 amino acids long. Trimming pared 1 base from V and 1 base from J, leaving 8 bases between. CDR1 SGHNT and CDR2 YYREEE come from the germline V gene (reference sequence). CDR3: CASSLQTTQETQYF. The CDR3 DNA follows: TGTGCCAGCAGCTTGCAGACGACCCAAGAGACCCAGTACTTC. Based on the CDR3 plus reference TRBV5-4 and TRBJ2-5, the full variable domain is ETGVTQSPTHLIKTRGQQVTLRCSSQSGHNTVSWYQQALGQGPQFIFQYYREEENGRGNFPPRFSGLQFPNYSSELNVNALELDDSALYLCASSLQTTQETQYFGPGTRLLVL.

This clone was found once. The chain carries TRBV2 and TRBJ1-2, with D possibly TRBD1 on 5 matching bases. The V end was cut by 4 bases, the J end by 0 bases, with 15 bases between. Germline assignment: CDR1 SNHLY and CDR2 FYNNEI. This CDR3 is built from 16 residues. CDR3 nucleotide sequence: TGTGCCAGCAGTGGCCCCCCCGGGGGGACTAACTATGGCTACACCTTC. This sequence encodes CASSGPPGGTNYGYTF.

V and J are TRBV29-1 and TRBJ2-1, with D perhaps TRBD2 (6 bases). Germline V CDR1 and CDR2: SQVTM, ANQGSEA. V lost 7 bases and J lost 0, with 13 bases in between. The CDR3 runs to 14 residues. The CDR3 DNA sequence: TGCAGCGATTCGGACGGGAGCTCCTACAATGAGCAGTTCTTC. Translation gives CSDSDGSSYNEQFF.

The CDR3 spells CASSQLRSTDTQYF. The CDR3 DNA follows: TGCGCCAGCAGCCAATTACGGAGCACAGATACGCAGTATTTT. The chain carries TRBV4-1 and TRBJ2-3; D ambiguous. Trimming took off 2 bases at V and 0 bases at J, with 6 bases between the two ends. This CDR3 contains 14 residues. CDR1 and CDR2 (germline): MGHRA, YSYEKL.

The J gene is TRBJ2-5, the V gene TRBV30, with D perhaps matching TRBD1 (5 bases). The ends were cut back, 6 bases at V and 6 bases at J, with 20 bases in the middle. The germline V gene has CDR1 GTSNPN and CDR2 SVGIG (reference sequence). This CDR3 region has 14 residues. CDR3 sequence: CACAATRGRKTQYF. The CDR3 DNA reads TGTGCCTGCGCGGCCACAAGGGGAAGGAAGACCCAGTACTTC.

The chain is built from TRBV7-9 and TRBJ2-1, with TRBD1 matching over 11 bases. The CDR3 is 15 amino acids. V lost 2 bases and J lost 8; bases outside the gene matches: 5. Germline values: CDR1 SEHNR, CDR2 FQNEAQ (reference sequence). The CDR3 DNA reads as TGTGCCAGCAGCTTATTCCGGACAGGGGGCGATGAGCAGTTCTTC. It specifies CASSLFRTGGDEQFF.

The chain couples TRBV28 to TRBJ1-1; D is undetermined. The CDR3 contains 15 residues. V gave up 3 bases and J gave up 4 bases, with 15 bases separating them. Per germline, CDR1 MDHEN and CDR2 SYDVKM. The DNA for the CDR3 is TGTGCCAGCAGTTTCACCACACTTCTGGGCACTGAAGCTTTCTTT. Translated: CASSFTTLLGTEAFF.

This rearrangement joins TRBV27 to TRBJ2-4; D unclear. With 4 bases removed from V and 3 bases from J, the gap between germline ends came to 10 bases. The CDR3 length is 14 residues. CDR1 and CDR2 (germline): MNHEY, SMNVEV (reference sequence). Here the CDR3 reads CASSSHVGKNIQYF. In DNA form, the CDR3 reads TGTGCCAGCAGTTCCCATGTCGGCAAAAACATTCAGTACTTC.

V gene TRBV15 combines with J gene TRBJ2-3, with TRBD2 identical over 8 bases. Germline loops: CDR1 LNHNV, CDR2 YYDKDF (reference sequence). J gave up 3 bases and V 8 bases, and 19 bases lay outside the gene matches. The CDR3 length is 18 residues. CDR3 in amino acids: CATVITIREGLGTDTQYF. In DNA, the CDR3 is TGTGCCACCGTGATCACCATACGGGAGGGCCTTGGAACAGATACGCAGTATTTT.

The CDR3 DNA is TGTGCCAGCAGCGTAGGTGAACACTTGAACACCGGGGAGCTGTTTTTT. Translating gives CASSVGEHLNTGELFF. The chain recombines TRBV9 with TRBJ2-2, with D uncertain. This CDR3 is 16 amino acids long. Germline assignment: CDR1 SGDLS and CDR2 YYNGEE. V lost 0 bases to trimming and J lost 1 base, with 10 bases between them.

The chain combines TRBV29-1 with TRBJ1-4; perhaps TRBD1 as D (6 bases). Trimming took 7 bases from V and 3 from J, leaving 12 bases between them. Germline lookup yields CDR1 SQVTM and CDR2 ANQGSEA. The CDR3 is 13 residues long. Here the CDR3 DNA reads TGCAGCGGAGCCCAGGGGTCTAATGAAAAACTGTTTTTT. Encoded protein: CSGAQGSNEKLFF.

The rearrangement joins TRBV28 to TRBJ1-4; D gene ambiguous. Trimming pared 3 bases from V and 3 bases from J, leaving 8 bases between. From germline, CDR1 is MDHEN and CDR2 SYDVKM. CDR3 size: 14 residues. The CDR3 DNA is TGTGCCAGCAGTTTTTGGCAGTCTAATGAAAAACTGTTTTTT. Translating it yields CASSFWQSNEKLFF.

The chain has TRBV7-8 and TRBJ2-1; tentative D call: TRBD2 (6 bases). The CDR3 runs 15 residues. Trimming took 5 bases from V and 7 from J, leaving 18 bases between them. Germline V CDR1 and CDR2: SGHVS, FQNEAQ. This CDR3 is CASSPRGVVSNEQFF. DNA of the CDR3: TGTGCCAGCAGCCCGCGGGGAGTCGTTTCAAATGAGCAGTTCTTC.

The chain has TRBV11-3 and TRBJ2-4; TRBD1 matches 8 bases. Per the germline V gene, CDR1 is SGHNT and CDR2 is YENEEA. The CDR3 extends over 18 amino acids. Losses at the gene ends were 7 bases for V and 0 bases for J; bases not matched to a gene: 14. The CDR3 DNA reads as TGTGCCAGCACCGACAGGGGTAAGGGGGTGAGAGCCAAAAACATTCAGTACTTC. Encoded protein: CASTDRGKGVRAKNIQYF.